This T cell receptor (beta chain) was found in a study of OX40 agonist ivuxolimab in advanced cancers. Across the whole study: Patients were dosed with the agonistic anti-OX40 (CD134) antibody ivuxolimab. Subjects had a mean age of around 63 years, with a range of 23 to 79; just over 80% were male. One hepatocellular carcinoma and a couple of cutaneous melanoma patients partially responded.

Only in-frame clones appear in the TCRdb table, and some are missing; sequencing was by immunoSEQ multiplex PCR. The sample yields about 64,000 clones, approximately 84% seen once. V lost 0 bases and J lost 4; bases outside the gene matches: 8. This CDR3 contains 17 residues. The germline V gene has CDR1 SGHNT and CDR2 YENEEA. The source was CD4+ or CD8+ T cells sorted from blood, collected in a trial of the OX40 agonist ivuxolimab. This TCR came from an adult with an advanced solid tumor such as melanoma, head and neck, liver or kidney cancer. V gene TRBV11-3 combines with J gene TRBJ2-7, with 11 nucleotides matching TRBD2. CDR3 protein: CASSLDSGASGRYEQYF. CDR3 DNA sequence: TGTGCCAGCAGCTTAGATTCTGGGGCTAGCGGGAGGTACGAGCAGTACTTC.